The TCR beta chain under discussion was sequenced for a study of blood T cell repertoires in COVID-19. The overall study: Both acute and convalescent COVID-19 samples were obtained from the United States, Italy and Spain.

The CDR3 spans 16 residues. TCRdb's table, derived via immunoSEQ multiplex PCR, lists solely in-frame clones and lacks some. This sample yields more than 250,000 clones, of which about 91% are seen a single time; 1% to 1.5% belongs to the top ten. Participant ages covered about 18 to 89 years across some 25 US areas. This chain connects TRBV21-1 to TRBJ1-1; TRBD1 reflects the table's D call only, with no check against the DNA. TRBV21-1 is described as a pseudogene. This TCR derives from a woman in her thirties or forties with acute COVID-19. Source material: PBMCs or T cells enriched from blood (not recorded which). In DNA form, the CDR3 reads TGTGCCAGCAGCAACCGGGACAGGGGTAAACGGACTGAAGCTTTCTTT. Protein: CASSNRDRGKRTEAFF.